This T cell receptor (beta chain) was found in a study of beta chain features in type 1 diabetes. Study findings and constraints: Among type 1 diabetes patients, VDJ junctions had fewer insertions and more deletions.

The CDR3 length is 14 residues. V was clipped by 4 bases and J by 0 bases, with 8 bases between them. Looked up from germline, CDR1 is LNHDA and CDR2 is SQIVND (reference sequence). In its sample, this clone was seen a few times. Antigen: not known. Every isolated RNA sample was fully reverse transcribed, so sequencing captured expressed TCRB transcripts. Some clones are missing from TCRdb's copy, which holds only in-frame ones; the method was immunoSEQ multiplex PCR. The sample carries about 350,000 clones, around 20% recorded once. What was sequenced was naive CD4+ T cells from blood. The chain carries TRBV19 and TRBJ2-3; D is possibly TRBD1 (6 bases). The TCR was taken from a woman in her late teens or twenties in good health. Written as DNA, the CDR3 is TGTGCCAGTAGTAGCGGACAGAGCACAGATACGCAGTATTTT. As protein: CASSSGQSTDTQYF.